This T cell receptor (beta chain) came from a study of blood T cells in healthy people across ages. CDR1 is MNHEY, CDR2 SMNVEV, per germline (reference sequence). Unmatched junction bases numbered 7, after V lost 8 bases and J lost 3 bases. The CDR3 spans 13 residues. The second PCR ran roughly 7 to 12 cycles with a sample-barcoded 5' primer and J-beta primers. TCRdb recomputed calls from the 5' RACE reads with MiXCR, one row per CDR3 protein. The sample contains more than 1.4 million distinct CDR3 sequences, 42% of which appear only once. For every donor, a draw yielded about 10 milliliters of peripheral blood.

This receptor was taken from a woman in her late teens or twenties in good health. The sample comprised blood. The genes are TRBV27 and TRBJ2-7, with 7 bases matching TRBD1. The CDR3 region has the DNA TGTGCCAGCGCGAGACAGGGTAGCTACGAGCAGTACTTC. This gives the protein CASARQGSYEQYF.